Included here is one TCR beta chain sequence, with context. Its specificity is not known. V lost 4 bases and J 2 bases, leaving 18 bases between the germline ends. This CDR3 is 17 amino acids long. Germline-derived CDR1 and CDR2 are LGHNA and YSLEER. The data were obtained in a study of CD8 T cells in ankylosing spondylitis. Whole-study results and caveats: The study identified a TCR beta motif of several highly homologous variants that appeared characteristic of ankylosing spondylitis blood. There were earlier reports of some motif variants in reactive arthritis synovial fluid and blood. Clones that were linked to disease were CD8+ and were relatively rare in peripheral blood. Disease-linked clones reportedly concentrated significantly in matched ankylosing spondylitis synovial fluid.

A single record per CDR3 protein comes from TCRdb applying MiXCR to the 5' RACE reads. This table holds 700,000 or so distinct CDR3 sequences, 15% to 20% found once. The TCR was taken from a male donor with ankylosing spondylitis. The chain has TRBV4-3 and TRBJ2-1; the D gene is possibly TRBD2 (6 bases). The sample comprised blood, either unsorted or a sorted T cell fraction (not recorded which). The DNA for the CDR3 is TGCGCCAGCAGCCGGTTTCTGGGGGAGGTGGCCTACAATGAGCAGTTCTTC. Translated: CASSRFLGEVAYNEQFF.